This entry concerns a single T cell receptor beta chain. This entry is derived from a study of T-cell reconstitution after alpha-beta-depleted transplantation in children. Preparing the TCRbeta library involved the use of unique molecular identifiers. One entry per CDR3 protein results from TCRdb running MiXCR on the PCR reads. This sample yields 500,000 to 650,000 distinct CDR3 sequences, of which about an eighth are seen a single time; 14% belongs to the top ten. J lost 6 bases, V lost 2 bases, and 5 bases had no gene match. CDR3 length equals 14 residues. Germline values: CDR1 MNHEY, CDR2 SVGAGI. The TCR comes from a female patient aged 2-9 years who had a stem cell transplant for aplastic anemia, so the T cells may come from the graft donor. The source was PBMCs, mostly from graft donor cells, collected 180 days after TCRalphabeta/CD19-depleted stem cell transplant. The gene calls are TRBV6-5 and TRBJ1-2; TRBD1 matches 8 bases. The CDR3 bases are TGTGCCAGCAGTTACGGACAGGGATGGAATGGCTACACCTTC. Its protein product is CASSYGQGWNGYTF.